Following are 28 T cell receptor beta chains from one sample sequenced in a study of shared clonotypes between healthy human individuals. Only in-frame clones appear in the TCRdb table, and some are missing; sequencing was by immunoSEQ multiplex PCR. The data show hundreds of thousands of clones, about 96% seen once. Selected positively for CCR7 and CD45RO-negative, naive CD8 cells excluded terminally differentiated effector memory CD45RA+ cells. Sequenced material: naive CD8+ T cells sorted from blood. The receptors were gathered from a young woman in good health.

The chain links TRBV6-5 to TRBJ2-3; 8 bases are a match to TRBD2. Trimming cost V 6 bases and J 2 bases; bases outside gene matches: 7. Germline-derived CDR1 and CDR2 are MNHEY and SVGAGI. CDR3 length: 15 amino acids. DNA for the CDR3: TGTGCCAGCAGCGTACTAGCGGAGTCCACAGATACGCAGTATTTT. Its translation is CASSVLAESTDTQYF.

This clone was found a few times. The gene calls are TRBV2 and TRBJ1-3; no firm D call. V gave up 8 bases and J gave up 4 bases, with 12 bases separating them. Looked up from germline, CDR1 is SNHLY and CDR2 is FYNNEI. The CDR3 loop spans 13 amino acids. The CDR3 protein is CASGWTEGNTIYF. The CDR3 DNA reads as TGTGCCAGCGGCTGGACGGAGGGAAACACCATATATTTT.

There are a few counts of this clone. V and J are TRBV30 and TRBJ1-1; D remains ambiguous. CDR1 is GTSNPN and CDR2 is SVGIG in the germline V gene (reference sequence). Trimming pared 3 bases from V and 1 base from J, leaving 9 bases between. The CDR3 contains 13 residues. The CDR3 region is CAWSSDSNTEAFF. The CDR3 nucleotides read TGTGCCTGGAGCTCGGACTCGAACACTGAAGCTTTCTTT.

In DNA form, the CDR3 reads TGTGCCAGCAGGGGCCGCCGACTAGCGGGGGACCTCACAGATACGCAGTATTTT. Protein sequence: CASRGRRLAGDLTDTQYF. This chain connects TRBV2 to TRBJ2-3, with 12 nucleotides matching TRBD2. V shed 6 bases, J shed 2 bases, and the junction held 12 bases outside the gene matches. The CDR3 totals 18 residues. Germline V gene sequence: CDR1 SNHLY, CDR2 FYNNEI.

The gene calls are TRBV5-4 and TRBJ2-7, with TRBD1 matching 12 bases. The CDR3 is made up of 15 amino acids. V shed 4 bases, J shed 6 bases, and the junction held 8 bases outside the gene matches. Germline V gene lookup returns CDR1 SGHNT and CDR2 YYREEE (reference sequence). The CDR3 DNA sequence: TGTGCCAGCAGCGCCCGGGACAGGGGGCGCGTCGAGCAGTACTTC. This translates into CASSARDRGRVEQYF.

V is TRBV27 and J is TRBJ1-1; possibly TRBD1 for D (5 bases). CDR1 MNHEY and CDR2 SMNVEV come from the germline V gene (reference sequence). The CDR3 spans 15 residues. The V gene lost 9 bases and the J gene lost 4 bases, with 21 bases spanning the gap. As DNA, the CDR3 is TGTGCCAGTAAGTTTATCGGGGGGATCGGCACTGAAGCTTTCTTT. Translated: CASKFIGGIGTEAFF.

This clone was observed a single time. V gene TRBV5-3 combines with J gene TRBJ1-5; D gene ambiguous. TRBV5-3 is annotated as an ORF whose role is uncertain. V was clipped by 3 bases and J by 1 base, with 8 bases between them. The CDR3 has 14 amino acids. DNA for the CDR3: TGTGCCAGAAGCTCGGGCGGGAGCAATCAGCCCCAGCATTTT. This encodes CARSSGGSNQPQHF.

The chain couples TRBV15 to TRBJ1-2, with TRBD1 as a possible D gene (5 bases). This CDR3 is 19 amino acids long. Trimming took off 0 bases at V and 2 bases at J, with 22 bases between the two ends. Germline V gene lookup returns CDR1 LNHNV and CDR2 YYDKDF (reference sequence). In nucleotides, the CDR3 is TGTGCCACCAGCAGAGATGTTTCTGCAGGGTCCATGATCAACTATGGCTACACCTTC. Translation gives CATSRDVSAGSMINYGYTF.

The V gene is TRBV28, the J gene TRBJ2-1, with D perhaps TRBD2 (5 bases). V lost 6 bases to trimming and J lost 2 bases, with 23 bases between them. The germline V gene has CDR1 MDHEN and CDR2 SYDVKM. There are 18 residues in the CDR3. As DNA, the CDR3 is TGTGCCAGCAGATTAGCGCCCCTGGTCTTCGGGCCCTACAATGAGCAGTTCTTC. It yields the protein CASRLAPLVFGPYNEQFF.

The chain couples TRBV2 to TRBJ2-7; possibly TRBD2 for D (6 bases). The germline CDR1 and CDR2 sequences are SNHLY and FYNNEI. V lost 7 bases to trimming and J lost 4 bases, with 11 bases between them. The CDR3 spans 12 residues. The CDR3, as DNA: TGTGCCAGCATCGGGACTGAGTACGAGCAGTACTTC. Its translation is CASIGTEYEQYF.

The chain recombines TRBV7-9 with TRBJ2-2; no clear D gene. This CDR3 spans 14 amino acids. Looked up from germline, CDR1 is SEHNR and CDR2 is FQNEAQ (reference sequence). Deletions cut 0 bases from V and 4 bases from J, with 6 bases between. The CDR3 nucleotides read TGTGCCAGCAGCTTAGCGTCGGCCACCGGGGAGCTGTTTTTT. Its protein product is CASSLASATGELFF.

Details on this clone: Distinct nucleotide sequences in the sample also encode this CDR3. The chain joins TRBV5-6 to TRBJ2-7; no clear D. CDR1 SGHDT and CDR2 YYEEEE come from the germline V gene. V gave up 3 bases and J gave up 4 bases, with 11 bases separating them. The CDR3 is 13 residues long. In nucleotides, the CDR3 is TGTGCCAGCAGCTCTGGAGCTCATTACGAGCAGTACTTC. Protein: CASSSGAHYEQYF.

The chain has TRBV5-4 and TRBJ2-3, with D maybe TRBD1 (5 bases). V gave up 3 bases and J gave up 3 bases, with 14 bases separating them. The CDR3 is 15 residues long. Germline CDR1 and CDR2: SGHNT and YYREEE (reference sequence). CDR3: CASSWTSGPTDTQYF. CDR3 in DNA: TGTGCCAGCAGCTGGACAAGTGGGCCTACAGATACGCAGTATTTT.

CDR3 in amino acids: CASSSPTATNEKLFF. The CDR3, as DNA: TGTGCCAGCAGCTCGCCGACAGCAACTAATGAAAAACTGTTTTTT. The gene calls are TRBV7-9 and TRBJ1-4; possibly TRBD1 for D (5 bases). Germline-derived CDR1 and CDR2 are SEHNR and FQNEAQ (reference sequence). The CDR3 has 15 residues. Trimming took off 4 bases at V and 0 bases at J, with 9 bases between the two ends.

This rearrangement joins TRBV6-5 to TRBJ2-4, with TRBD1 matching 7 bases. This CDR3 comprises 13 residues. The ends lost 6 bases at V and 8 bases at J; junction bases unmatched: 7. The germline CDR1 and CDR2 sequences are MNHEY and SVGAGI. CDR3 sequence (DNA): TGTGCCAGCAGCCGACAGGGTTTAGACATTCAGTACTTC. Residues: CASSRQGLDIQYF.

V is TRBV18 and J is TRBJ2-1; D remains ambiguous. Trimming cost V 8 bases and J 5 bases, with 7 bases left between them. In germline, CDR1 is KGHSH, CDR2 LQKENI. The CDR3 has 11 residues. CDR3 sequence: CASTADNEQFF. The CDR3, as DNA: TGTGCCAGCACCGCAGACAATGAGCAGTTCTTC.

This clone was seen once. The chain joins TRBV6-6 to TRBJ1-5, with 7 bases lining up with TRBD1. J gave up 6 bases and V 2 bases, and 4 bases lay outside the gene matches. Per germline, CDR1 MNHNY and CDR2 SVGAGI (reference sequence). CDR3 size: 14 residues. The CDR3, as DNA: TGTGCCAGCAGTTACGGCCAGGGGGGTCAGCCCCAGCATTTT. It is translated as CASSYGQGGQPQHF.

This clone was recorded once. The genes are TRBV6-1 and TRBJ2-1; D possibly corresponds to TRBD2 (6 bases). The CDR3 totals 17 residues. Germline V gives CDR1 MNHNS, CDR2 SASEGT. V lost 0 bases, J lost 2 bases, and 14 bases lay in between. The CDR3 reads CASSEAKREWTYNEQFF. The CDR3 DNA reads TGTGCCAGCAGTGAAGCGAAACGGGAGTGGACCTACAATGAGCAGTTCTTC.

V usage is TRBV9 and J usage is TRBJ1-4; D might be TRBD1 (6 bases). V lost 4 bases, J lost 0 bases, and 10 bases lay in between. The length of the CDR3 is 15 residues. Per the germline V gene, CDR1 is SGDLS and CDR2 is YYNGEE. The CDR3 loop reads CASSLGGATNEKLFF. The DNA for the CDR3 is TGTGCCAGCAGCCTAGGGGGTGCAACTAATGAAAAACTGTTTTTT.

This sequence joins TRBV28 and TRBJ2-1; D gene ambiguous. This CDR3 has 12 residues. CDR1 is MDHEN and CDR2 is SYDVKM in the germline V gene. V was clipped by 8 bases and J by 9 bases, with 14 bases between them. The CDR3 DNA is TGTGCCAGCTCTTGGGATCTCGGTGAGCAGTTCTTC. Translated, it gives CASSWDLGEQFF.

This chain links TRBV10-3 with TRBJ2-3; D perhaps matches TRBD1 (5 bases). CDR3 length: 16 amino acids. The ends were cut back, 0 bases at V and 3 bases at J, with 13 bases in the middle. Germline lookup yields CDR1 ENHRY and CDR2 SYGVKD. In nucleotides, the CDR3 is TGTGCCATCAGTGAGTCGAAAGGGGTTGGGACAGATACGCAGTATTTT. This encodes CAISESKGVGTDTQYF.

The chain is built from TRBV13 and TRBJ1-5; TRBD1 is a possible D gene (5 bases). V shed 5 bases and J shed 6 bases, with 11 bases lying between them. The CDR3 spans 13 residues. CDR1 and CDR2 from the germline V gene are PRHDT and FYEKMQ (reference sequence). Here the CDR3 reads CASSPGGIQPQHF. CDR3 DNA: TGTGCCAGCAGCCCCGGGGGGATTCAGCCCCAGCATTTT.

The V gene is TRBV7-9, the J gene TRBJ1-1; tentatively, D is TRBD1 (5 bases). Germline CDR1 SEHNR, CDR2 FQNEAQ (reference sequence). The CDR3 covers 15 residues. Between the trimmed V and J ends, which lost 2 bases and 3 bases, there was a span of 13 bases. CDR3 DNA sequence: TGTGCCAGCAGCTTATACTCAGGGCGGGACACTGAAGCTTTCTTT. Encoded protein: CASSLYSGRDTEAFF. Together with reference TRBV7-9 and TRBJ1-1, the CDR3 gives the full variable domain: DTGVSQNPRHKITKRGQNVTFRCDPISEHNRLYWYRQTLGQGPEFLTYFQNEAQLEKSRLLSDRFSAERPKGSFSTLEIQRTEQGDSAMYLCASSLYSGRDTEAFFGQGTRLTVV.

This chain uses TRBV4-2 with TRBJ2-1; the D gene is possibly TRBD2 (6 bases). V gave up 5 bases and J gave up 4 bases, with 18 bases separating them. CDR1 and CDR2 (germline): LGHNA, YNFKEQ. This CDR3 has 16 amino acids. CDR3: CASSLSRDSLYNEQFF. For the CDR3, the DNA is TGTGCCAGCAGCTTGAGCCGGGACTCATTATACAATGAGCAGTTCTTC.

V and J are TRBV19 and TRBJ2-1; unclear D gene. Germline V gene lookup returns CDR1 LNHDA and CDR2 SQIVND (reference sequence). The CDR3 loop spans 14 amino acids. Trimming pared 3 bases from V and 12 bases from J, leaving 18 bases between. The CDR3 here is CASSIVLALTGQFF. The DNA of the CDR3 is TGTGCCAGTAGTATCGTTTTAGCACTGACGGGGCAGTTCTTC. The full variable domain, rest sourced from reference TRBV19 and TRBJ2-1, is DGGITQSPKYLFRKEGQNVTLSCEQNLNHDAMYWYRQDPGQGLRLIYYSQIVNDFQKGDIAEGYSVSREKKESFPLTVTSAQKNPTAFYLCASSIVLALTGQFFGPGTRLTVL.

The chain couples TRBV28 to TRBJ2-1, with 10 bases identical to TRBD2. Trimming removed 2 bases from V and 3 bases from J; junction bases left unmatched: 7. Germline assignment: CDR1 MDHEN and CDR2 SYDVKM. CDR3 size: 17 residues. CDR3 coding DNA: TGTGCCAGCAGTTTACTATCTGGACTAGCGGTCTACAATGAGCAGTTCTTC. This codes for CASSLLSGLAVYNEQFF.

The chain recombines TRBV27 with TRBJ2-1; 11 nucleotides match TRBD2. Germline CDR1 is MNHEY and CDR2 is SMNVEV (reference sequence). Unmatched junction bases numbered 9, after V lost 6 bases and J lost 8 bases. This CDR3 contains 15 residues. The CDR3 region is CASSRSGRASHEQFF. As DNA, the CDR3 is TGTGCCAGCAGCCGTAGCGGGAGGGCCTCCCATGAGCAGTTCTTC.

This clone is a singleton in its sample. CDR3 sequence reads: CASSYSGALGEKLFF. In nucleotides, the CDR3 is TGTGCCAGCAGTTACTCAGGGGCCCTCGGGGAAAAACTGTTTTTT. The J gene is TRBJ1-4, the V gene TRBV6-5, with D maybe TRBD1 (5 bases). CDR1 is MNHEY and CDR2 is SVGAGI in the germline V gene. V dropped 0 bases and J dropped 8 bases, with 13 bases sitting between them. The CDR3 consists of 15 residues.